A selection of T cell receptor beta chains follows, all from one sample in a study of human T cells and chemical hapten exposure. From the RACE reads, TCRdb called clonotypes with MiXCR, one entry per CDR3 protein. This sample has more than 250,000 distinct CDR3 sequences; about 9.4% occur once, and the top ten carry 2.3%. Source: whole blood, taken in connection with sensitization to the hapten diphenylcyclopropenone (DPC). All receptors derive from a woman in her forties with alopecia areata. Some clones in this sample may be carry-over from other donors' samples. Each CDR3 is given without its conserved first and last residue. A D gene is named only where the DNA matches it firmly. Only part of the rows carry a size: once, few, many, or a class if the clone is expanded.

size: many
D: TRBD2
J: TRBJ2-3
V: TRBV20-1
CDR3: SARAAGGSDTQY

size: many
D: NA
J: TRBJ2-1
V: TRBV11-2
CDR3: ASSLSGFGEQF

size: NA
D: NA
J: TRBJ2-7
V: TRBV7-2
CDR3: ASSPTAHEQY

size: NA
D: NA
J: TRBJ2-4
V: TRBV20-1
CDR3: SASDLAKNIQY

size: NA
D: NA
J: TRBJ1-1
V: TRBV12-3/TRBV12-4
CDR3: ASTLGQGNTEAF

size: many
D: NA
J: TRBJ2-6
V: TRBV25-1
CDR3: ASSETRSGANVLT

size: NA
D: NA
J: TRBJ1-6
V: TRBV5-6
CDR3: ASSLGVPGRGGAPLH

size: NA
D: NA
J: TRBJ1-1
V: TRBV6-2/TRBV6-3
CDR3: ASTRKGYTEAF

size: NA
D: NA
J: TRBJ1-5
V: TRBV28
CDR3: ASSFQGSRNQPQH

size: many
D: NA
J: TRBJ2-2
V: TRBV6-2/TRBV6-3
CDR3: ASSPRTNTGELF

size: NA
D: TRBD2
J: TRBJ2-1
V: TRBV20-1
CDR3: SARDHPLGTSGNEQF

size: many
D: NA
J: TRBJ1-5
V: TRBV6-5
CDR3: ASSRGQNSNQPQH

size: many
D: NA
J: TRBJ1-5
V: TRBV6-2/TRBV6-3
CDR3: ASSYDLGRRNQPQH

size: few
D: NA
J: TRBJ1-5
V: TRBV12-3/TRBV12-4
CDR3: ASSLTGQRNQPQH

size: NA
D: NA
J: TRBJ2-6
V: TRBV5-1
CDR3: ASSLDEGFAGANVLT

size: few
D: NA
J: TRBJ2-1
V: TRBV11-2
CDR3: ASSLAGSLARV

size: NA
D: NA
J: TRBJ1-1
V: TRBV7-2
CDR3: ASSLEVGTVTEAF

size: NA
D: NA
J: TRBJ2-2
V: TRBV7-2
CDR3: ASSLGPEPTGELF

size: few
D: NA
J: TRBJ1-2
V: TRBV12-3/TRBV12-4
CDR3: ASSQGRLGSNGYT

size: NA
D: TRBD2
J: TRBJ2-3
V: TRBV5-1
CDR3: ASSPSGLRADTQY

size: many
D: TRBD2
J: TRBJ2-1
V: TRBV6-2/TRBV6-3
CDR3: ASKASGRSNEQF

size: NA
D: NA
J: TRBJ2-2
V: TRBV18
CDR3: ASSPYGGLPATGELF

size: few
D: TRBD1
J: TRBJ1-1
V: TRBV7-9
CDR3: ASTYMTGAEAF

size: few
D: TRBD2
J: TRBJ2-1
V: TRBV15
CDR3: ATSRAPASGRAWEQF

size: few
D: TRBD2
J: TRBJ2-2
V: TRBV2
CDR3: ASTSGRSTGELF

size: NA
D: NA
J: TRBJ1-2
V: TRBV7-2
CDR3: ASSSDLANYGYT

size: many
D: NA
J: TRBJ1-1
V: TRBV29-1
CDR3: SVEVGGGTEAF

size: NA
D: NA
J: TRBJ2-1
V: TRBV12-3/TRBV12-4
CDR3: ASTLTRRGRYGQF

size: NA
D: NA
J: TRBJ1-1
V: TRBV20-1
CDR3: SARSTVNTEAF

size: few
D: TRBD1
J: TRBJ2-3
V: TRBV29-1
CDR3: SVEAGQEYPDTQY

size: NA
D: NA
J: TRBJ1-2
V: TRBV6-5
CDR3: ASSYRHRGRANYGYT

size: NA
D: NA
J: TRBJ2-3
V: TRBV6-2/TRBV6-3
CDR3: ASSFSSARDNLKDTQY

size: few
D: NA
J: TRBJ1-2
V: TRBV6-5
CDR3: ASSYSTRRPGYGYT

size: many
D: NA
J: TRBJ1-1
V: TRBV6-2/TRBV6-3
CDR3: ASSLGVLNTEAF

size: NA
D: NA
J: TRBJ1-1
V: TRBV7-9
CDR3: ASSQQSAGIGEAF

size: many
D: TRBD1
J: TRBJ2-7
V: TRBV5-1
CDR3: ASSWGTGSGYEQY

size: many
D: NA
J: TRBJ2-3
V: TRBV5-1
CDR3: ASRLYSPTRGTRGSPMTQY

size: few
D: NA
J: TRBJ2-3
V: TRBV3-1
CDR3: ASSPQGGLPTDTQY

size: few
D: NA
J: TRBJ2-2
V: TRBV4-3
CDR3: ASSQDLGGGRPGELF

size: many
D: NA
J: TRBJ2-5
V: TRBV16
CDR3: ASSQTRQETQY

size: many
D: TRBD1
J: TRBJ1-3
V: TRBV3-1
CDR3: ASSLQGYGNTIY

size: few
D: TRBD1
J: TRBJ2-1
V: TRBV28
CDR3: ASHSPGQPLREQF

size: many
D: NA
J: TRBJ1-2
V: TRBV15
CDR3: ATSPLEANGYT

size: few
D: TRBD2
J: TRBJ2-1
V: TRBV30
CDR3: AWRELRTSGRTNEQF

size: NA
D: NA
J: TRBJ2-7
V: TRBV4-2
CDR3: ASSPGRQISYVQY

size: many
D: TRBD2
J: TRBJ2-2
V: TRBV2
CDR3: ASREVAGYTGELF

size: NA
D: TRBD2
J: TRBJ2-7
V: TRBV28
CDR3: ASSSGGLYEQY

size: many
D: NA
J: TRBJ1-1
V: TRBV6-5
CDR3: ASSYAHRETEAF

size: NA
D: NA
J: TRBJ1-1
V: TRBV2
CDR3: ASSEALEAF

size: few
D: NA
J: TRBJ2-3
V: TRBV7-9
CDR3: ASQGVTDTQY

size: NA
D: NA
J: TRBJ2-3
V: TRBV10-3
CDR3: ASGPTWDTQY

size: few
D: NA
J: TRBJ2-2
V: TRBV12-3/TRBV12-4
CDR3: ASSFWDTGELF

size: many
D: NA
J: TRBJ1-5
V: TRBV12-3/TRBV12-4
CDR3: ASRPSGRNQPQH

size: NA
D: NA
J: TRBJ2-7
V: TRBV5-6
CDR3: ASSIRWSSYEQY

size: NA
D: NA
J: TRBJ1-1
V: TRBV20-1
CDR3: SARDLGQDNTEAF